Presented here are 23 T cell receptor beta chains from one specimen sequenced in a study of T-cell memory formation after mild COVID-19. Each CDR3 protein gets one entry after TCRdb re-called the 5' RACE reads with MiXCR. The table lists about 150,000 distinct CDR3 sequences, about 14% of them singletons. Sequencing was carried out using PBMCs or a T cell subset sorted from them (not recorded which). These receptors came from an adult woman who had mild COVID-19 (a few samples of this study predate the infection). Cell type and time point are not known.

This clonotype was seen a few times. The V and J genes are TRBV13 and TRBJ2-1; TRBD1 matches at 8 bases. Trimming removed 4 bases from V and 0 bases from J; junction bases left unmatched: 5. The CDR3 runs to 16 residues. Germline lookup yields CDR1 PRHDT and CDR2 FYEKMQ (reference sequence). CDR3 bases: TGTGCCAGCAGCTCATTCCAGGGGGCCTCCTACAATGAGCAGTTCTTC. Protein: CASSSFQGASYNEQFF.

In this sample, this clonotype turned up many times. This sequence joins TRBV9 and TRBJ1-5, with D uncertain. V lost 0 bases and J lost 4, with 8 bases in between. This CDR3 spans 14 amino acids. Germline V lookup: CDR1 SGDLS, CDR2 YYNGEE. The CDR3 region has the DNA TGTGCCAGCAGCGTAGACGGGAGTAATCAGCCCCAGCATTTT. It is translated as CASSVDGSNQPQHF. Full variable domain (missing parts from reference TRBV9 and TRBJ1-5): DSGVTQTPKHLITATGQRVTLRCSPRSGDLSVYWYQQSLDQGLQFLIQYYNGEERAKGNILERFSAQQFPDLHSELNLSSLELGDSALYFCASSVDGSNQPQHFGDGTRLSIL.

This chain links TRBV30 with TRBJ2-5, with D unresolved. This CDR3 contains 13 residues. Per the germline V gene, CDR1 is GTSNPN and CDR2 is SVGIG (reference sequence). V was cut by 1 base and J by 1 base, with 7 bases left in between. CDR3 amino acids: CAWSGGPQETQYF. CDR3 in DNA: TGTGCCTGGAGTGGTGGGCCCCAAGAGACCCAGTACTTC.

CDR3 nucleotide sequence: TGCAGCGTTGAAGCGGGGGCCCGAGACAATGAGCAGTTCTTC. Protein sequence: CSVEAGARDNEQFF. This chain joins TRBV29-1 and TRBJ2-1, with D perhaps TRBD1 or TRBD2 (6 bases each). The CDR3 is 14 amino acids. Germline assignment: CDR1 SQVTM and CDR2 ANQGSEA. V gave up 1 base and J gave up 5 bases, with 12 bases separating them.

The table lists this clonotype with many counts. The genes are TRBV2 and TRBJ2-1; D unresolved. V gave up 3 bases and J gave up 3 bases, with 21 bases separating them. Per the germline V gene, CDR1 is SNHLY and CDR2 is FYNNEI. The CDR3 consists of 18 residues. In DNA, the CDR3 is TGTGCCAGCAGTGAGGGCAGGACCCAACGGTACTTCTACAATGAGCAGTTCTTC. Protein product: CASSEGRTQRYFYNEQFF.

The chain is built from TRBV10-3 and TRBJ2-3; the D call may be TRBD1 or TRBD2 (6 bases each). Per the germline V gene, CDR1 is ENHRY and CDR2 is SYGVKD. The CDR3 consists of 14 residues. V lost 6 bases and J 2 bases, leaving 12 bases between the germline ends. CDR3 sequence (DNA): TGTGCCATCAGGTCCGGGGGCCTCACAGATACGCAGTATTTT. It encodes CAIRSGGLTDTQYF.

This clonotype was found many times. CDR3 sequence (DNA): TGTGCCAGCAGCACCCGACGCAGCTCTGGAAACACCATATATTTT. Protein product: CASSTRRSSGNTIYF. This sequence joins TRBV7-2 and TRBJ1-3; no definite D call. Germline lookup yields CDR1 SGHTA and CDR2 FQGNSA. V lost 5 bases to trimming and J lost 0 bases, with 11 bases between them. The CDR3 has 15 residues.

About this clonotype itself: The junction departs from the called germline gene at one end, perhaps through a read error. The chain couples TRBV7-7 to TRBJ2-5, with TRBD1 identical over 9 bases. Germline V gene lookup returns CDR1 SSHAT and CDR2 FNYEAQ (reference sequence). The CDR3 is 14 amino acids. The CDR3 sequence is CASSFSGQGETQYF. CDR3 in DNA: TGTGCTAGCAGTTTTAGCGGACAGGGGGAGACCCAGTACTTC.

This chain links TRBV24-1 with TRBJ2-3; D is possibly TRBD1 or TRBD2 (5 bases each). The CDR3 is made up of 15 amino acids. Germline CDR1 KGHDR, CDR2 SFDVKD. V was clipped by 3 bases and J by 0 bases, with 9 bases between them. The CDR3 DNA sequence: TGTGCCACCAGTGATCGGGACGGAAGCACAGATACGCAGTATTTT. It translates to CATSDRDGSTDTQYF.

This clonotype has a count of ten or more. This rearrangement joins TRBV27 to TRBJ2-7; D remains ambiguous. Trimming cost V 7 bases and J 2 bases, with 21 bases left between them. CDR1 and CDR2 from the germline V gene are MNHEY and SMNVEV (reference sequence). This CDR3 spans 16 amino acids. The CDR3 DNA follows: TGTGCCAGCAAGCTGTATACCAGGAGCCTCCCCTACGAGCAGTACTTC. As protein: CASKLYTRSLPYEQYF.

The chain uses TRBV7-9 and TRBJ2-5; 7 nucleotides match TRBD1. V lost 5 bases, J lost 2 bases, and 14 bases stayed unmatched. The CDR3 consists of 17 residues. The germline CDR1 and CDR2 sequences are SEHNR and FQNEAQ (reference sequence). The CDR3 DNA reads as TGTGCCAGCAGCCCCGGGCACAGGGGAACTGGACAAGAGACCCAGTACTTC. It yields the protein CASSPGHRGTGQETQYF.

This clonotype was observed a handful of times. This sequence joins TRBV7-6 and TRBJ2-7; no firm D call. The V end was cut by 2 bases, the J end by 0 bases, with 8 bases between. This CDR3 has 14 amino acids. Looked up from germline, CDR1 is SGHVS and CDR2 is FNYEAQ. The CDR3 region has the DNA TGTGCCAGCAGCTTACACTCTCCCTCCTACGAGCAGTACTTC. Encoded protein: CASSLHSPSYEQYF.

This clonotype was counted at least ten times. This sequence joins TRBV5-1 and TRBJ2-1; TRBD2 aligns across 8 bases. The V segment lost 4 bases and the J segment 5 bases; nucleotides outside the gene matches: 11. The CDR3 runs to 16 residues. Germline CDR1 reads SGHRS; CDR2 reads YFSETQ. Here the CDR3 DNA reads TGCGCCAGCAGCCCGACCTTGAGCGGGAGCAACAATGAGCAGTTCTTC. Protein sequence: CASSPTLSGSNNEQFF.

The chain uses TRBV7-8 and TRBJ1-2; D not certain. The germline V and J ends were trimmed by 4 bases and 4 bases, with 16 bases remaining between them. The CDR3 is made up of 15 amino acids. Germline CDR1 SGHVS, CDR2 FQNEAQ. CDR3 sequence reads: CASSSPGTLGYGYTF. DNA of the CDR3: TGTGCCAGCAGCTCACCGGGAACCTTAGGCTATGGCTACACCTTC. Complete variable domain (other parts from reference TRBV7-8 and TRBJ1-2): GAGVSQSPRYKVAKRGQDVALRCDPISGHVSLFWYQQALGQGPEFLTYFQNEAQLDKSGLPSDRFFAERPEGSVSTLKIQRTQQEDSAVYLCASSSPGTLGYGYTFGSGTRLTVV.

This clonotype was observed a handful of times. The chain couples TRBV15 to TRBJ2-2, with TRBD1 as a possible D gene (5 bases). V was cut by 0 bases and J by 4 bases, with 6 bases left in between. Germline assignment: CDR1 LNHNV and CDR2 YYDKDF (reference sequence). The CDR3 covers 14 residues. This chain's CDR3 is CATSREGVTGELFF. CDR3 DNA: TGTGCCACCAGCAGAGAAGGGGTCACCGGGGAGCTGTTTTTT.

This clonotype was detected a few times. The chain links TRBV7-8 to TRBJ2-1; 7 bases are shared with TRBD1. V gave up 2 bases and J gave up 8 bases; unmatched junction bases: 9. The CDR3 is made up of 15 amino acids. Germline loops: CDR1 SGHVS, CDR2 FQNEAQ. In DNA, the CDR3 is TGTGCCAGCAGCTTATATAGGGGGCGCAGCTATGAGCAGTTCTTC. Translating it yields CASSLYRGRSYEQFF.

This clonotype turned up a few times. The chain couples TRBV7-3 to TRBJ2-2; 7 positions agree with TRBD1. CDR1 SGHTA and CDR2 FQGTGA come from the germline V gene. The CDR3 totals 15 residues. Trimming took 3 bases from V and 3 from J; bases not matched to a gene: 4. CDR3 bases: TGTGCCAGCAGCTTGACAGGGTACGACACCGGGGAGCTGTTTTTT. Translated, it gives CASSLTGYDTGELFF. The variable domain in full, with the rest retrieved from reference TRBV7-3 and TRBJ2-2, is GAGVSQTPSNKVTEKGKYVELRCDPISGHTALYWYRQSLGQGPEFLIYFQGTGAADDSGLPNDRFFAVRPEGSVSTLKIQRTERGDSAVYLCASSLTGYDTGELFFGEGSRLTVL.

This sequence joins TRBV29-1 and TRBJ2-7; D not certain. Germline CDR1 SQVTM, CDR2 ANQGSEA. V gave up 3 bases and J gave up 2 bases, with 8 bases separating them. The CDR3 runs to 12 residues. CDR3 in amino acids: CSVDDGTYEQYF. As DNA, the CDR3 is TGCAGCGTTGATGACGGCACCTACGAGCAGTACTTC.

This clonotype was counted at least ten times. The chain couples TRBV2 to TRBJ2-7; D gene unclear. Per the germline V gene, CDR1 is SNHLY and CDR2 is FYNNEI. The CDR3 length is 11 residues. Between the trimmed V and J ends, which lost 5 bases and 2 bases, there was a span of 4 bases. The CDR3 DNA reads TGTGCCAGCAGTTGGGCCTACGAGCAGTACTTC. Its translation is CASSWAYEQYF. The full variable domain, completed using reference TRBV2 and TRBJ2-7, is EPEVTQTPSHQVTQMGQEVILRCVPISNHLYFYWYRQILGQKVEFLVSFYNNEISEKSEIFDDQFSVERPDGSNFTLKIRSTKLEDSAMYFCASSWAYEQYFGPGTRLTVT.

The CDR3 bases are TGCAGTGCTAGAGATTTGATCCTCGGGACAGGGAGTGGCTACACCTTC. Translating it yields CSARDLILGTGSGYTF. The chain carries TRBV20-1 and TRBJ1-2; TRBD1 matches 9 bases. Germline V gene sequence: CDR1 DFQATT, CDR2 SNEGSKA (reference sequence). With V trimmed by 0 bases and J by 7 bases, 12 bases remained unmatched. The CDR3 runs to 16 residues.

The rearrangement uses TRBV5-1 and TRBJ1-4, with TRBD1 identical over 7 bases. The V gene's germline CDR1 is SGHRS and CDR2 YFSETQ. This CDR3 has 15 amino acids. The V and J ends lost 0 bases and 8 bases, in that order; junction bases with no gene match: 7. The chain's CDR3 is CASSLAGTEWEKLFF. The CDR3 DNA is TGCGCCAGCAGCTTGGCCGGGACAGAATGGGAAAAACTGTTTTTT.

The chain employs TRBV19 and TRBJ2-7; no clear D gene. CDR3 length: 14 residues. The germline V gene has CDR1 LNHDA and CDR2 SQIVND (reference sequence). V lost 3 bases and J lost 0, with 9 bases in between. This CDR3 is CASSISPLSYEQYF. Written as DNA, the CDR3 is TGTGCCAGTAGTATTTCCCCACTCTCCTACGAGCAGTACTTC.

This clonotype was seen many times. The chain links TRBV5-1 to TRBJ1-5, with D possibly being TRBD1 (5 bases). Germline-derived CDR1 and CDR2 are SGHRS and YFSETQ. Trimming took 0 bases from V and 0 from J, leaving 7 bases between them. The CDR3 length is 15 residues. DNA for the CDR3: TGCGCCAGCAGCTTGGAGGGGTATAGCAATCAGCCCCAGCATTTT. The encoded protein is CASSLEGYSNQPQHF.